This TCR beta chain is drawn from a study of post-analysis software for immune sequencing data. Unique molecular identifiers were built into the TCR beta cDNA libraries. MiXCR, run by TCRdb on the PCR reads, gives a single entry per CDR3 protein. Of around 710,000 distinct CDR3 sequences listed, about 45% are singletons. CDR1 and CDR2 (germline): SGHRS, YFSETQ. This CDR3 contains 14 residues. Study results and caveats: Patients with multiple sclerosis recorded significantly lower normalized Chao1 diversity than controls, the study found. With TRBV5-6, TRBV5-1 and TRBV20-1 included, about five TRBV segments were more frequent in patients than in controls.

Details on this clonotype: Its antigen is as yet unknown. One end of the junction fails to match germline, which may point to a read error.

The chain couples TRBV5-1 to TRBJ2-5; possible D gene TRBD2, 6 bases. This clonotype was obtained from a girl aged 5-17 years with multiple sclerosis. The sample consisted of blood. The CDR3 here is CASSLAPGVETQYF. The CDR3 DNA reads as TGTGCCAGCAGCTTAGCACCGGGGGTAGAGACCCAGTACTTC.